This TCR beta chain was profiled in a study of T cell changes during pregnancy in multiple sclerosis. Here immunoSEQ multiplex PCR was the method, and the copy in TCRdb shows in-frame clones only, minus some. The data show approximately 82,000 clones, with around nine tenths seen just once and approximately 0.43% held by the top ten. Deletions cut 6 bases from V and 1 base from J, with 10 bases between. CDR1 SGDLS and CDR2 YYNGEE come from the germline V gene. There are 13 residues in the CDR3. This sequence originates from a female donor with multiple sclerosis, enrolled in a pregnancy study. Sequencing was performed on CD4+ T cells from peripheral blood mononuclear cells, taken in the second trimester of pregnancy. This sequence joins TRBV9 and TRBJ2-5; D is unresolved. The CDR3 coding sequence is TGTGCCAGCAACCTTGGCCTCCAAGAGACCCAGTACTTC. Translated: CASNLGLQETQYF.